The 19 T cell receptor beta chains listed next were all sequenced from one sample in a study of blood T cell repertoires in COVID-19. Some clones are missing from TCRdb's copy, which holds only in-frame ones; the method was immunoSEQ multiplex PCR. This table holds about 190,000 clones, around nine tenths found once. The sample comprised peripheral blood. These receptors came from a woman aged 35 to 49 who had recovered from COVID-19.

The CDR3 reads CASSGQHTGELFF. In nucleotides, the CDR3 is TGTGCCAGCTCGGGACAGCACACCGGGGAGCTGTTTTTT. This sequence joins TRBV6-5 and TRBJ2-2; 7 bases are a match to TRBD1. The ends lost 8 bases at V and 3 bases at J; junction bases unmatched: 3. The CDR3 has 13 residues. Germline V gives CDR1 MNHEY, CDR2 SVGAGI.

In this sample, this clone turned up a few times. V gene TRBV7-9 combines with J gene TRBJ1-4; D gene ambiguous. The CDR3 contains 14 residues. Deletions cut 1 base from V and 8 bases from J, with 11 bases between. CDR1 and CDR2 from the germline V gene are SEHNR and FQNEAQ (reference sequence). The CDR3 sequence: CASSLDTGVEKLFF. CDR3 bases: TGTGCCAGCAGCTTAGATACCGGGGTCGAAAAACTGTTTTTT.

The chain couples TRBV9 to TRBJ2-1; TRBD1 is a possible D gene (5 bases). The CDR3 has 15 residues. With 0 bases removed from V and 7 bases from J, the gap between germline ends came to 14 bases. Germline CDR1 reads SGDLS; CDR2 reads YYNGEE. The CDR3 region is CASSVGAGFGNEQFF. The CDR3 DNA sequence: TGTGCCAGCAGCGTAGGGGCAGGGTTTGGGAATGAGCAGTTCTTC.

The V gene is TRBV27, the J gene TRBJ2-1; D uncertain. The germline CDR1 and CDR2 sequences are MNHEY and SMNVEV (reference sequence). The CDR3 runs to 12 residues. V lost 5 bases, J lost 10 bases, and 12 bases lay in between. The CDR3, as DNA: TGTGCCAGCAGTCGGCCGCCCGGGGAGCAGTTCTTC. Translation: CASSRPPGEQFF.

The chain carries TRBV30 and TRBJ1-2; TRBD1 aligns across 9 bases. Germline trimming cut 2 bases from V and 7 bases from J; bases unmatched to any gene: 11. The CDR3 contains 15 residues. The germline gives CDR1 GTSNPN, CDR2 SVGIG (reference sequence). CDR3 in amino acids: CAWSPRLGTGFGYTF. For the CDR3, the DNA is TGTGCCTGGAGTCCAAGGCTTGGGACAGGGTTTGGCTACACCTTC.

The chain uses TRBV4-2 and TRBJ1-2; 8 nucleotides line up with TRBD1. V gave up 0 bases and J gave up 2 bases; unmatched junction bases: 8. The CDR3 runs 17 residues. Germline CDR1 reads LGHNA; CDR2 reads YNFKEQ. The CDR3 DNA follows: TGTGCCAGCAGCCAAGATGGGCAGGGGGCGAGAAACTATGGCTACACCTTC. Translating gives CASSQDGQGARNYGYTF.

V and J are TRBV5-6 and TRBJ1-1; D perhaps matches TRBD1 (6 bases). The CDR3 is made up of 17 amino acids. Germline V CDR1 and CDR2: SGHDT, YYEEEE. The V and J ends lost 0 bases and 0 bases respectively, with 15 bases between them. CDR3: CASSLVGDRSLNTEAFF. The CDR3 coding sequence is TGTGCCAGCAGCTTGGTGGGAGACAGGTCCTTGAACACTGAAGCTTTCTTT.

This chain uses TRBV28 with TRBJ2-1, with TRBD2 matching 9 bases. With V trimmed by 2 bases and J by 8 bases, 13 bases remained unmatched. Germline CDR1 reads MDHEN; CDR2 reads SYDVKM. The CDR3 has 17 residues. The CDR3 region is CASSLTSGPGGQDEQFF. CDR3 bases: TGTGCCAGCAGTTTAACTAGCGGGCCGGGGGGGCAGGATGAGCAGTTCTTC.

The V gene is TRBV4-1, the J gene TRBJ1-2; no definite D call. The CDR3 is 13 amino acids. CDR1 is MGHRA and CDR2 is YSYEKL in the germline V gene. V lost 5 bases to trimming and J lost 7 bases, with 14 bases between them. The CDR3 protein is CASSEGLRSGYTF. The CDR3 DNA sequence: TGCGCCAGCAGCGAGGGCTTACGGAGTGGCTACACCTTC.

This clone was seen just once. In DNA form, the CDR3 reads TGTGCCAGCAGTTTTGGGCCGAGCTCTGGAAACACCATATATTTT. As protein: CASSFGPSSGNTIYF. This chain uses TRBV27 with TRBJ1-3; no clear D gene. Germline V lookup: CDR1 MNHEY, CDR2 SMNVEV (reference sequence). V was clipped by 3 bases and J by 0 bases, with 9 bases between them. The CDR3 length is 15 residues.

This chain links TRBV1 with TRBJ2-7; the table's D call, TRBD2, was not checked against the DNA. TRBV1 is termed a pseudogene. CDR3 length: 12 amino acids. The chain's CDR3 is CTSSHPEGSSHF. The CDR3 coding sequence is TGCACCAGCAGCCACCCCGAAGGGAGTTCTCACTTC.

CDR3 sequence (DNA): TGTGCCAGCAGCCCCGGGGCGTCTGGGAGGGCTGAAGCTTTCTTT. This encodes CASSPGASGRAEAFF. The chain uses TRBV28 and TRBJ1-1; a weak D match, TRBD1 (5 bases). V shed 6 bases and J shed 6 bases, with 20 bases lying between them. Germline loops: CDR1 MDHEN, CDR2 SYDVKM. The CDR3 totals 15 residues.

This rearrangement joins TRBV7-9 to TRBJ2-3; D unresolved. The V end lost 4 bases, the J end lost 2 bases, and 16 bases lay between the germline ends. The CDR3 is 16 amino acids. Germline CDR1 is SEHNR and CDR2 is FQNEAQ (reference sequence). The DNA of the CDR3 is TGTGCCAGCAGCTCCCCCCGCGGCGGCACCACAGATACGCAGTATTTT. Its translation: CASSSPRGGTTDTQYF.

The chain joins TRBV25-1 to TRBJ2-7, with 16 positions matching TRBD2. The CDR3 loop spans 18 amino acids. CDR1 is MGHDK, CDR2 SYGVNS, per germline. V lost 3 bases to trimming and J lost 5 bases; unmatched junction nucleotides: 10. The CDR3 loop is CASSDPRGLAGGVDEQYF. CDR3 DNA sequence: TGTGCCAGCAGTGACCCTAGGGGACTAGCGGGAGGGGTCGACGAGCAGTACTTC.

The V call is TRBV30, the J call TRBJ1-2, with 7 bases that match TRBD1. The germline gives CDR1 GTSNPN, CDR2 SVGIG (reference sequence). Trimming removed 4 bases from V and 4 bases from J; junction bases left unmatched: 3. This CDR3 is built from 12 residues. CDR3 DNA sequence: TGTGCCTGGAAGGCAGGGGGCTATGGCTACACCTTC. Translation: CAWKAGGYGYTF.

The CDR3 bases are TGTGCCAGCAGTTTTGGGGGGGCATCCTATAATTCACCCCTCCACTTT. This codes for CASSFGGASYNSPLHF. J is TRBJ1-6 and V is TRBV28, with a weak D call TRBD1 (6 bases). In germline, CDR1 is MDHEN, CDR2 SYDVKM. This CDR3 spans 16 amino acids. V was cut by 3 bases and J by 1 base, with 10 bases left in between.

Only one count was recorded for this clone. The V gene is TRBV19, the J gene TRBJ1-1; D unresolved. With 3 bases removed from V and 6 bases from J, the gap between germline ends came to 11 bases. Germline V gene sequence: CDR1 LNHDA, CDR2 SQIVND (reference sequence). The CDR3 runs to 13 residues. The CDR3 nucleotides read TGTGCCAGTAGTATTAATGGCCCCTCTGAAGCTTTCTTT. Protein product: CASSINGPSEAFF.

This chain uses TRBV29-1 with TRBJ1-4; D may be TRBD1 (6 bases). Trimming pared 3 bases from V and 10 bases from J, leaving 21 bases between. This CDR3 contains 15 residues. Germline V gene lookup returns CDR1 SQVTM and CDR2 ANQGSEA. CDR3 DNA: TGCAGCGTTGAGTCTCTCGACAGTTTACAGGGAAAACTGTTTTTT. Residues: CSVESLDSLQGKLFF. Filled out from reference TRBV29-1 and TRBJ1-4, the complete variable domain reads SAVISQKPSRDICQRGTSLTIQCQVDSQVTMMFWYRQQPGQSLTLIATANQGSEATYESGFVIDKFPISRPNLTFSTLTVSNMSPEDSSIYLCSVESLDSLQGKLFFGSGTQLSVL.

The rearrangement joins TRBV19 to TRBJ2-1; 7 bases line up with TRBD2. V gave up 0 bases and J gave up 10 bases; unmatched junction bases: 12. The CDR3 runs to 16 residues. Germline V gives CDR1 LNHDA, CDR2 SQIVND (reference sequence). The CDR3 coding sequence is TGTGCCAGTAGTATAGAAACCGGGACTATCGCCGGCGAGCAGTTCTTC. As protein: CASSIETGTIAGEQFF. The full variable domain, in which reference TRBV19 and TRBJ2-1 provide the parts outside the CDR3, is DGGITQSPKYLFRKEGQNVTLSCEQNLNHDAMYWYRQDPGQGLRLIYYSQIVNDFQKGDIAEGYSVSREKKESFPLTVTSAQKNPTAFYLCASSIETGTIAGEQFFGPGTRLTVL.